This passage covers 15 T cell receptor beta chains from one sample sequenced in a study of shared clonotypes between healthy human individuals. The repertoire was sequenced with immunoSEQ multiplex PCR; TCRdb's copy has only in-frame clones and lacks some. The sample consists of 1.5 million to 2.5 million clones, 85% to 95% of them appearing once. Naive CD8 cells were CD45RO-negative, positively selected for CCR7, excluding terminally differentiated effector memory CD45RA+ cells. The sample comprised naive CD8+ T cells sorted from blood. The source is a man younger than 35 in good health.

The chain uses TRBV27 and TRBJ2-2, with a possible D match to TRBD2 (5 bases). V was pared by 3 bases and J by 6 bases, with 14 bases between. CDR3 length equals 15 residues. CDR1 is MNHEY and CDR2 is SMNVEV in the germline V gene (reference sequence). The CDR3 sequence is CASSFVGVSSGELFF. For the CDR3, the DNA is TGTGCCAGCAGTTTTGTGGGAGTAAGTTCCGGGGAGCTGTTTTTT.

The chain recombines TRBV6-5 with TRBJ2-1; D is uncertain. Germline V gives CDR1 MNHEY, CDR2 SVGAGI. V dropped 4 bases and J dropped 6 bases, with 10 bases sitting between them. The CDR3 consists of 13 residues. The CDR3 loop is CASSFSPGNEQFF. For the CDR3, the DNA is TGTGCCAGCAGTTTCTCTCCGGGCAATGAGCAGTTCTTC.

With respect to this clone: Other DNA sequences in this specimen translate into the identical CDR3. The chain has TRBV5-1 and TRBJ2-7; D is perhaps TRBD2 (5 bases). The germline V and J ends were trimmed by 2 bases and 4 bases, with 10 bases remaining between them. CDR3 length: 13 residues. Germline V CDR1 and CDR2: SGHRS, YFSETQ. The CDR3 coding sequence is TGCGCCAGCAGCTTAGGAGGTGGTTACGAGCAGTACTTC. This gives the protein CASSLGGGYEQYF.

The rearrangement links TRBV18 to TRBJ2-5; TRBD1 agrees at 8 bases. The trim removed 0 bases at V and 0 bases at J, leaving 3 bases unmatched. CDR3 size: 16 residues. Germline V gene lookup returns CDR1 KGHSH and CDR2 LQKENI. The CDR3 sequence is CASSPPGTGNQETQYF. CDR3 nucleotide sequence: TGTGCCAGCTCACCACCGGGGACAGGCAACCAAGAGACCCAGTACTTC.

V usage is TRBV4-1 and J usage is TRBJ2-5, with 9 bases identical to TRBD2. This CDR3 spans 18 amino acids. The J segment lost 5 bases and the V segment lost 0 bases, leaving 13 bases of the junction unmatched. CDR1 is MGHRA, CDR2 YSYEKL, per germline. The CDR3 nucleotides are TGCGCCAGCAGCCAAGACTCCGAGGGCGGGGGGGCCTGGGAGACCCAGTACTTC. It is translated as CASSQDSEGGGAWETQYF.

CDR3 region: CASSLAGTGSYNEQFF. The CDR3 region has the DNA TGTGCCAGCAGCTTGGCGGGGACAGGGTCGTACAATGAGCAGTTCTTC. V and J are TRBV5-8 and TRBJ2-1; 9 bases fit TRBD1. The CDR3 length is 16 residues. Germline V gives CDR1 SGHTS, CDR2 YDEGEE. V lost 0 bases, J lost 4 bases, and 5 bases stayed unmatched.

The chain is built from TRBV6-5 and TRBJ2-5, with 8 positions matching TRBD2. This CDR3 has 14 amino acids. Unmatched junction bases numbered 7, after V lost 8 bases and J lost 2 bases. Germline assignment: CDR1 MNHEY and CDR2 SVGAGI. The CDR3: CASGTSGGQETQYF. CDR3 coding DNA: TGTGCCAGCGGAACTAGCGGCGGGCAAGAGACCCAGTACTTC.

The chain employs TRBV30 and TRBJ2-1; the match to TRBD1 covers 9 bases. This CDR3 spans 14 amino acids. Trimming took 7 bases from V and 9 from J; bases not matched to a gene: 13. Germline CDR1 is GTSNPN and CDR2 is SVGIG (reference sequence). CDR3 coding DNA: TGTGCCTACACTACAGGGGGCGCCGGGAGTGAGCAGTTCTTC. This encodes CAYTTGGAGSEQFF.

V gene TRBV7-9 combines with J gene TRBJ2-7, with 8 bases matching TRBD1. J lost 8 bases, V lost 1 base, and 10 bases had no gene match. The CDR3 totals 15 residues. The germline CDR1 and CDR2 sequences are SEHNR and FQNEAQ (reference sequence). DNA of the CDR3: TGTGCCAGCAGCTTAGTTGGGACAGGAAAGTACCAGCAGTACTTC. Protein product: CASSLVGTGKYQQYF.

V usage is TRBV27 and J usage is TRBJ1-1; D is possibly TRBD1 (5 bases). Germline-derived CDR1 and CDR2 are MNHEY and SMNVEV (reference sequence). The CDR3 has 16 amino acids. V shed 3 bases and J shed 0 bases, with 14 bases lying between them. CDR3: CASSFGAGSMNTEAFF. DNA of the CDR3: TGTGCCAGCAGTTTTGGGGCAGGATCCATGAACACTGAAGCTTTCTTT.

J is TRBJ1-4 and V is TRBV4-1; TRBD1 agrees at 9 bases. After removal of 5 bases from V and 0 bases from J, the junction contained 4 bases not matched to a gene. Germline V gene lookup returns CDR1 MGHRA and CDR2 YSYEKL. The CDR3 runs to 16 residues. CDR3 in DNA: TGCGCCAGCAGCACACAGGGGGCTGCAACTAATGAAAAACTGTTTTTT. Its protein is CASSTQGAATNEKLFF.

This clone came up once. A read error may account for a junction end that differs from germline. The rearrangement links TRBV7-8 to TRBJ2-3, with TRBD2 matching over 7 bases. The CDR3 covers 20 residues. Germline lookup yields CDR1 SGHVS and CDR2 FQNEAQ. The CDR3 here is CASTLEGSAGLHPSTDTQYF. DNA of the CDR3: TGTGCCAGCACCTTAGAGGGGTCAGCGGGATTACACCCTAGCACAGATACGCAGTATTTT.

For the CDR3, the DNA is TGTGCCAGCAGCGGTCTAACTAGCGGGGGTTCAGATACGCAGTATTTT. The encoded protein is CASSGLTSGGSDTQYF. The chain joins TRBV9 to TRBJ2-3, with 11 bases that match TRBD2. The V and J ends lost 3 bases and 4 bases, in that order; junction bases with no gene match: 7. CDR1 is SGDLS and CDR2 is YYNGEE in the germline V gene. The CDR3 sequence is 16 residues long.

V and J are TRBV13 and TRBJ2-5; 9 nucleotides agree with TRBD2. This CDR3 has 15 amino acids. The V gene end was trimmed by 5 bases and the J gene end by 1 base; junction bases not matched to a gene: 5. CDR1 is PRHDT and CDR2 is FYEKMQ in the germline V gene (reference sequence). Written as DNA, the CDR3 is TGTGCCAGCAGCGCTAGCGGGGCCCTCCAAGAGACCCAGTACTTC. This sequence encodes CASSASGALQETQYF.

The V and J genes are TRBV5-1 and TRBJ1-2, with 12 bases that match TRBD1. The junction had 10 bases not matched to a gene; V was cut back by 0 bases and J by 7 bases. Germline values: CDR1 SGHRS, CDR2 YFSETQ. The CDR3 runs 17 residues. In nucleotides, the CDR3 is TGCGCCAGCAGCTTGGCCACGGGGACAGGGGGCGTTGGTGGCTACACCTTC. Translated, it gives CASSLATGTGGVGGYTF.